The next 2 T cell receptor beta chains were all read from a single sample in a study of blood T cells in healthy people across ages. For the second PCR, which ran for about 7 to 11 cycles, a sample-barcoded 5' primer and a J-beta primer mix were used. Using its own MiXCR run on the 5' RACE reads, TCRdb lists one record per CDR3 protein. The sample contains nearly 800,000 distinct CDR3 sequences, 56% of which appear only once. Sequencing used blood. Receptors were obtained from a man in his forties or fifties in good health.

This clonotype has a handful of counts. V usage is TRBV5-6 and J usage is TRBJ2-5; 7 bases map to TRBD1. The CDR3 length is 14 residues. Germline loops: CDR1 SGHDT, CDR2 YYEEEE. V was clipped by 1 base and J by 4 bases; unmatched bases: 4. The DNA for the CDR3 is TGTGCCAGCAGCTTGTTTCGGGACAGAGAGACCCAGTACTTC. As protein: CASSLFRDRETQYF.

This clonotype was counted between two and nine times. This chain links TRBV27 with TRBJ2-1, with 8 bases lining up with TRBD1. This CDR3 comprises 15 residues. Unmatched junction bases numbered 12, after V lost 6 bases and J lost 8 bases. Germline CDR1 and CDR2: MNHEY and SMNVEV (reference sequence). The DNA for the CDR3 is TGTGCCAGCAGCCGCAGGGGGCCCCGTGACCATGAGCAGTTCTTC. It translates to CASSRRGPRDHEQFF.